This T cell receptor beta chain is from a study of cytomegalovirus exposure and HLA in healthy donors. The CDR3 runs to 11 residues. V dropped 7 bases and J dropped 5 bases, with 7 bases sitting between them. Germline V CDR1 and CDR2: MNHEY, SMNVEV (reference sequence). Study-level findings and limits: Further analysis was carried out later, and it showed several of the most significant clusters appearing linked to common viral pathogens.

PCR primers comprised 60 Vbeta and 13 Jbeta primers. Measured with immunoSEQ multiplex PCR; TCRdb has only the in-frame clones, and not every one. The sample includes fewer than 120,000 clones, around 85% of them seen just once. A word on this clone: The antigen remains undetermined.

Material: PBMCs. The rearrangement joins TRBV27 to TRBJ2-3, with D maybe TRBD2 (5 bases). The sequence derives from a man aged 35-49 years in good health and CMV-seronegative. This CDR3 reads CASNRGDTQYF. Written as DNA, the CDR3 is TGTGCCAGCAATCGGGGAGATACGCAGTATTTT.